A single sample is the source of the 31 T cell receptor beta chains below, sequenced in a study of T cell repertoires in cytomegalovirus infection. No antigens are known for them. Using its own MiXCR run on the reads, TCRdb lists one record per CDR3 protein. The repertoire includes some 560,000 distinct CDR3 sequences, 35% to 50% of them detected once, and about 46% sits in the top ten. This material consisted of cultured PBMCs, taken from culture after CMV antigen stimulation. The receptor source for this set is a human donor in good health (CMV status not recorded). Some clones in this sample may be carry-over from other donors' samples.

In DNA form, the CDR3 reads TGTGCCAGCAGTGAAACAGGGCGGACCACCGGGGAGCTGTTTTTT. As protein: CASSETGRTTGELFF. The chain joins TRBV6-1 to TRBJ2-2; possibly TRBD1 for D (6 bases). The CDR3 has 15 amino acids. Trimming stripped 2 bases from V and 4 bases from J, with 11 bases between. From germline, CDR1 is MNHNS and CDR2 SASEGT.

This chain links TRBV5-4 with TRBJ2-7; D gene unclear. Germline V CDR1 and CDR2: SGHNT, YYREEE (reference sequence). Between the trimmed V and J ends, which lost 0 bases and 7 bases, there was a span of 5 bases. The CDR3 covers 11 residues. The chain's CDR3 is CASSLAREQYF. The CDR3 nucleotides read TGTGCCAGCAGCTTGGCCCGGGAGCAGTACTTC.

V gene TRBV6-6 combines with J gene TRBJ2-5; weak D call: TRBD1 (7 bases). Germline CDR1 MNHNY, CDR2 SVGAGI (reference sequence). The CDR3 sequence is 18 residues long. V was shortened by 2 bases and J by 2 bases, with 21 bases between the two germline ends. CDR3 amino acids: CASSYTGVGGVGQETQYF. The CDR3 nucleotides are TGTGCCAGCAGTTACACAGGGGTCGGAGGGGTGGGGCAAGAGACCCAGTACTTC.

The chain couples TRBV5-5 to TRBJ2-3; maybe TRBD1 (7 bases). Looked up from germline, CDR1 is SGHKS and CDR2 is YYEKEE (reference sequence). The CDR3 sequence is 16 residues long. The V end lost 4 bases, the J end lost 5 bases, and 20 bases lay between the germline ends. The CDR3 DNA reads as TGTGCCAGCAGCCTCGTGGAGGGGGCGATGGGAGATACGCAGTATTTT. It yields the protein CASSLVEGAMGDTQYF.

The chain carries TRBV7-8 and TRBJ2-5, with TRBD1 as a possible D gene (5 bases). V lost 1 base and J lost 3, with 24 bases in between. This CDR3 region has 19 residues. Germline CDR1 is SGHVS and CDR2 is FQNEAQ. CDR3 sequence (DNA): TGTGCCAGCAGCTTAGACGCGGCAGGGTGGTGGAACGGTGAAGAGACCCAGTACTTC. Protein: CASSLDAAGWWNGEETQYF.

The chain carries TRBV12-3 or TRBV12-4 and TRBJ1-6; D possibly corresponds to TRBD1 (5 bases). The V end lost 3 bases, the J end lost 4 bases, and 7 bases lay between the germline ends. This CDR3 has 14 amino acids. DNA for the CDR3: TGTGCCAGCAGTTTTGGGGGATATAATTCACCCCTCCACTTT. Protein sequence: CASSFGGYNSPLHF.

This chain uses TRBV6-1 with TRBJ2-5, with D possibly TRBD1 on 5 matching bases. The CDR3 has 15 amino acids. In germline, CDR1 is MNHNS, CDR2 SASEGT. The V end was cut by 0 bases, the J end by 5 bases, with 13 bases between. The CDR3 bases are TGTGCCAGCAGTGAAGCGCTTCGTACAGGCGAGACCCAGTACTTC. It encodes CASSEALRTGETQYF.

This rearrangement joins TRBV9 to TRBJ2-3; TRBD2 matches 7 bases. The CDR3 is 16 residues long. The trim removed 0 bases at V and 2 bases at J, leaving 6 bases unmatched. CDR1 SGDLS and CDR2 YYNGEE come from the germline V gene. The DNA of the CDR3 is TGTGCCAGCAGCGTAGGGCTAGCGGACGCCACAGATACGCAGTATTTT. Protein: CASSVGLADATDTQYF.

There are a few counts of this clonotype. The chain is built from TRBV7-6 and TRBJ2-2; 7 nucleotides line up with TRBD1. This CDR3 has 16 residues. Germline loops: CDR1 SGHVS, CDR2 FNYEAQ. The V segment lost 5 bases and the J segment 3 bases; nucleotides outside the gene matches: 9. The CDR3 nucleotides are TGTGCCAGCAGCCCTCGAGGGGGCGCGGACACCGGGGAGCTGTTTTTT. It translates to CASSPRGGADTGELFF. Based on the CDR3 plus reference TRBV7-6 and TRBJ2-2, the full variable domain is GAGVSQSPRYKVTKRGQDVALRCDPISGHVSLYWYRQALGQGPEFLTYFNYEAQQDKSGLPNDRFSAERPEGSISTLTIQRTEQRDSAMYRCASSPRGGADTGELFFGEGSRLTVL.

The CDR3 protein is CASSLGLIVEQYF. DNA for the CDR3: TGTGCCAGCAGTTTAGGACTAATTGTGGAGCAGTACTTC. The rearrangement joins TRBV12-3 or TRBV12-4 to TRBJ2-7, with D possibly TRBD2 on 5 matching bases. The CDR3 spans 13 residues. Trimming took 1 base from V and 7 from J, leaving 11 bases between them.

A few counts support this clonotype. V is TRBV11-2 and J is TRBJ1-4; TRBD1 agrees at 8 bases. The CDR3 extends over 14 amino acids. Germline trimming cut 5 bases from V and 8 bases from J; bases unmatched to any gene: 7. Germline CDR1 is SGHAT and CDR2 is FQNNGV. CDR3 nucleotides: TGTGCCAGCAGCCCCGGGACAGGACGGGAAAAACTGTTTTTT. Its protein is CASSPGTGREKLFF.

The J gene is TRBJ1-1, the V gene TRBV2; D call uncertain. Per germline, CDR1 SNHLY and CDR2 FYNNEI. Trimming removed 4 bases from V and 3 bases from J, with 9 bases in between. The CDR3 extends over 13 amino acids. The CDR3 is CASSANRDTEAFF. As DNA, the CDR3 is TGTGCCAGCAGTGCGAACCGGGACACTGAAGCTTTCTTT.

Notes on this clonotype: At one end, the junction sequence differs from germline, possibly due to a read error. V and J are TRBV6-2 or TRBV6-3 and TRBJ2-4; D gene unclear. CDR3 length: 11 amino acids. Germline V gives CDR1 MNHEY, CDR2 SVGEGT. The CDR3 nucleotides are TGTGCCAGCCTTGGCCCTTTGCACCCACACTTC. Encoded protein: CASLGPLHPHF.

V usage is TRBV28 and J usage is TRBJ1-4; 8 nucleotides match TRBD1. CDR3 length: 14 amino acids. V gave up 7 bases and J gave up 8 bases; unmatched junction bases: 9. Looked up from germline, CDR1 is MDHEN and CDR2 is SYDVKM. The CDR3 nucleotides read TGTGCCAGCACTACTGGACAGGGAGGAGAAAAACTGTTTTTT. The encoded protein is CASTTGQGGEKLFF.

The chain couples TRBV24-1 to TRBJ1-1; no clear D. The CDR3 is made up of 10 amino acids. V was cut by 9 bases and J by 7 bases, with 8 bases left in between. Per germline, CDR1 KGHDR and CDR2 SFDVKD. CDR3 region: CATEDGEAFF. CDR3 sequence (DNA): TGTGCCACCGAGGACGGTGAAGCTTTCTTT.

The chain is built from TRBV7-2 and TRBJ2-3, with D tentatively TRBD2 (5 bases). Germline values: CDR1 SGHTA, CDR2 FQGNSA. The CDR3 is 15 amino acids. V was trimmed by 0 bases and J by 4 bases, leaving 11 bases between them. CDR3 loop: CASSLASLGADTQYF. The CDR3 DNA is TGTGCCAGCAGCTTAGCGAGCCTCGGGGCAGATACGCAGTATTTT.

In this sample, this clonotype turned up a few times. The chain joins TRBV7-6 to TRBJ2-7; no firm D call. Germline-derived CDR1 and CDR2 are SGHVS and FNYEAQ. CDR3 length equals 15 residues. Trimming stripped 7 bases from V and 0 bases from J, with 16 bases between. This chain's CDR3 is CASTTTGKGSYEQYF. The CDR3 region has the DNA TGTGCCAGCACGACCACTGGGAAGGGCTCCTACGAGCAGTACTTC.

This clonotype was counted a few times. This chain joins TRBV13 and TRBJ2-1; perhaps TRBD2 as D (7 bases). With 10 bases removed from V and 6 bases from J, the gap between germline ends came to 22 bases. From germline, CDR1 is PRHDT and CDR2 FYEKMQ (reference sequence). The CDR3 covers 15 residues. In DNA, the CDR3 is TGTGCCACCAAAGAAGGACGGGGGGCTCTCAATGAGCAGTTCTTC. This translates into CATKEGRGALNEQFF.

V gene TRBV15 combines with J gene TRBJ1-2; no definite D call. The germline V and J ends were trimmed by 0 bases and 8 bases, with 13 bases remaining between them. The CDR3 extends over 14 amino acids. Germline assignment: CDR1 LNHNV and CDR2 YYDKDF (reference sequence). Here the CDR3 reads CATSRDREGWGYTF. The CDR3 DNA is TGTGCCACCAGCAGAGATCGAGAGGGTTGGGGCTACACCTTC.

The chain links TRBV7-9 to TRBJ2-1, with D perhaps being TRBD1 or TRBD2 (5 bases each). The CDR3 extends over 12 amino acids. In germline, CDR1 is SEHNR, CDR2 FQNEAQ (reference sequence). V gave up 5 bases and J gave up 8 bases, with 10 bases separating them. CDR3 sequence: CASSVGGDEQFF. Written as DNA, the CDR3 is TGTGCCAGCAGCGTTGGGGGAGATGAGCAGTTCTTC.

This clonotype has just a few counts. The V call is TRBV20-1, the J call TRBJ2-1; D might be TRBD2 (5 bases). Deletions cut 1 base from V and 4 bases from J, with 17 bases between. The V gene's germline CDR1 is DFQATT and CDR2 SNEGSKA (reference sequence). The CDR3 runs to 16 residues. CDR3 amino acids: CSARASPPEGYNEQFF. CDR3 sequence (DNA): TGCAGTGCTAGAGCGTCTCCCCCTGAGGGATACAATGAGCAGTTCTTC.

The V call is TRBV10-3, the J call TRBJ2-7; D is ambiguous. Germline-derived CDR1 and CDR2 are ENHRY and SYGVKD. V was shortened by 10 bases and J by 3 bases, with 13 bases between the two germline ends. The CDR3 has 12 residues. As DNA, the CDR3 is TGTGCCAGCCAGGACGGCGACTACGAGCAGTACTTC. This encodes CASQDGDYEQYF.

A remark on this clonotype: A read error may account for a junction end that differs from germline. This rearrangement joins TRBV4-1 to TRBJ1-5; possible D gene TRBD1, 6 bases. The germline V gene encodes CDR1 MGHRA and CDR2 YSYEKL. The CDR3 extends over 13 amino acids. CDR3 nucleotides: TGTGCCAGCAGCCAAGATAGGGGGGGGCCCCAGCATTTT. Translating gives CASSQDRGGPQHF.

This clonotype appeared a few times. This sequence joins TRBV7-6 and TRBJ2-2, with TRBD2 as a possible D gene (6 bases). This CDR3 comprises 15 residues. V was pared by 5 bases and J by 6 bases, with 16 bases between. Germline lookup yields CDR1 SGHVS and CDR2 FNYEAQ. The CDR3 DNA is TGTGCCAGCAGCCGGTGGCCGGGAGAGGCCGGGGAGCTGTTTTTT. Translating gives CASSRWPGEAGELFF.

This clonotype has a handful of counts. The CDR3 DNA is TGTGCCAGCAGCAAAATGGGACTAGCGGGGGAGCAGTACTTC. Protein sequence: CASSKMGLAGEQYF. The chain has TRBV7-2 and TRBJ2-7; 13 bases fit TRBD2. The CDR3 is made up of 14 amino acids. V lost 5 bases to trimming and J lost 7 bases; unmatched junction nucleotides: 5. Germline V CDR1 and CDR2: SGHTA, FQGNSA. Supplemented by reference TRBV7-2 and TRBJ2-7, the full variable domain reads GAGVSQSPSNKVTEKGKDVELRCDPISGHTALYWYRQSLGQGLEFLIYFQGNSAPDKSGLPSDRFSAERTGGSVSTLTIQRTQQEDSAVYLCASSKMGLAGEQYFGPGTRLTVT.

V usage is TRBV28 and J usage is TRBJ1-6; 10 bases line up with TRBD1. CDR1 MDHEN and CDR2 SYDVKM come from the germline V gene. The CDR3 is 14 residues long. V was clipped by 6 bases and J by 6 bases; unmatched bases: 2. CDR3 in amino acids: CASRDRGGNSPLHF. In DNA, the CDR3 is TGTGCCAGCAGGGACAGGGGGGGTAATTCACCCCTCCACTTT.

The table lists this clonotype with a few counts. The chain has TRBV19 and TRBJ1-5; 7 bases are shared with TRBD1. The CDR3 is 16 residues long. Germline trimming cut 4 bases from V and 2 bases from J; bases unmatched to any gene: 8. The germline V gene has CDR1 LNHDA and CDR2 SQIVND (reference sequence). Here the CDR3 reads CASSTSRQGGNQPQHF. The CDR3 region has the DNA TGTGCCAGTAGTACAAGTCGACAGGGCGGCAATCAGCCCCAGCATTTT.

This clonotype was counted between two and nine times. This sequence joins TRBV7-2 and TRBJ2-1; D unclear. The V end lost 5 bases, the J end lost 7 bases, and 15 bases lay between the germline ends. The V gene's germline CDR1 is SGHTA and CDR2 FQGNSA. The CDR3 is made up of 14 amino acids. In DNA form, the CDR3 reads TGTGCCAGCAGCAAACTACACACTCCAAATGAGCAGTTCTTC. Protein product: CASSKLHTPNEQFF. The whole variable domain, remainder taken from reference TRBV7-2 and TRBJ2-1, is GAGVSQSPSNKVTEKGKDVELRCDPISGHTALYWYRQSLGQGLEFLIYFQGNSAPDKSGLPSDRFSAERTGGSVSTLTIQRTQQEDSAVYLCASSKLHTPNEQFFGPGTRLTVL.

The chain joins TRBV15 to TRBJ1-1; D call uncertain. The germline V gene has CDR1 LNHNV and CDR2 YYDKDF (reference sequence). Trimming removed 1 base at V and 3 bases at J, with 6 bases between. The CDR3 is made up of 13 amino acids. In DNA, the CDR3 is TGTGCCACCAGCAGAGCCGGCTACACTGAAGCTTTCTTT. Translating gives CATSRAGYTEAFF.

This chain links TRBV10-3 with TRBJ2-7; 14 bases align to TRBD2. CDR3 length: 20 amino acids. CDR1 and CDR2 from the germline V gene are ENHRY and SYGVKD. After removal of 0 bases from V and 7 bases from J, the junction contained 17 bases not matched to a gene. CDR3 bases: TGTGCCATCAGTGAGTCCAATCCGGGACTAGCGGGAGACCCTTCCATGGAGCAGTACTTC. This codes for CAISESNPGLAGDPSMEQYF.

This chain uses TRBV28 with TRBJ2-7; D possibly corresponds to TRBD1 (5 bases). The V and J ends lost 3 bases and 2 bases respectively, with 11 bases between them. This CDR3 region has 14 residues. Germline assignment: CDR1 MDHEN and CDR2 SYDVKM. CDR3 in amino acids: CASSLSDSTYEQYF. The CDR3, as DNA: TGTGCCAGCAGTTTGTCCGACAGCACCTACGAGCAGTACTTC.